The 23 T cell receptor beta chains below all came from one sample that was sequenced in a study of cytomegalovirus exposure and HLA in healthy donors. Generated by immunoSEQ multiplex PCR, the TCRdb table keeps only in-frame clones and is missing some. Altogether some 130,000 clones are present, roughly four fifths being singletons, with the ten largest covering 25% to 30%. Sequencing input: PBMCs. These receptor sequences come from a man between 25 and 39 years old in good health and CMV-seropositive.

The gene calls are TRBV7-3 and TRBJ2-3, with 7 bases fitting TRBD1. Trimming took 5 bases from V and 1 from J; bases not matched to a gene: 15. Germline V gene lookup returns CDR1 SGHTA and CDR2 FQGTGA. The CDR3 totals 18 residues. This CDR3 is CASSPLTGTESRTDTQYF. The CDR3 DNA follows: TGTGCCAGCAGCCCCCTGACCGGGACAGAGAGCCGCACAGATACGCAGTATTTT.

The rearrangement joins TRBV7-3 to TRBJ1-5; the D is unclear. Trimming removed 2 bases at V and 4 bases at J, with 12 bases between. This CDR3 region has 15 residues. Germline V CDR1 and CDR2: SGHTA, FQGTGA. CDR3 amino acids: CASSLDGRNNQPQHF. The CDR3 DNA reads TGTGCCAGCAGCTTAGACGGCAGGAATAATCAGCCCCAGCATTTT.

The table lists this clone with a count of one. In DNA, the CDR3 is TGTGCCAGCAGCTATAGCGGGAGGGCCACAGATACGCAGTATTTT. It is translated as CASSYSGRATDTQYF. The V and J genes are TRBV5-6 and TRBJ2-3; TRBD2 matches 11 bases. The V gene end was trimmed by 3 bases and the J gene end by 2 bases; junction bases not matched to a gene: 2. The CDR3 runs 15 residues. Germline V CDR1 and CDR2: SGHDT, YYEEEE.

The chain is built from TRBV5-1 and TRBJ2-7, with 12 nucleotides matching TRBD1. Trimming removed 5 bases from V and 5 bases from J; junction bases left unmatched: 11. The CDR3 runs to 16 residues. Germline V CDR1 and CDR2: SGHRS, YFSETQ. The CDR3 DNA reads as TGCGCCAGCAGGTTTAAACCGGGACAGGGGGCGGACGAGCAGTACTTC. It codes for CASRFKPGQGADEQYF.

The chain has TRBV6-6 and TRBJ2-7; 7 positions match TRBD1. V lost 0 bases to trimming and J lost 6 bases; unmatched junction nucleotides: 8. CDR3 length: 15 residues. Germline-derived CDR1 and CDR2 are MNHNY and SVGAGI (reference sequence). CDR3 DNA: TGTGCCAGCAGTTACTCGAAAAAGGGGGCGGTCGAGCAGTACTTC. Its protein product is CASSYSKKGAVEQYF.

This chain links TRBV7-3 with TRBJ2-7, with TRBD1 matching 8 bases. The V gene end was trimmed by 2 bases and the J gene end by 3 bases; junction bases not matched to a gene: 3. The germline V gene has CDR1 SGHTA and CDR2 FQGTGA. The CDR3 has 14 residues. The CDR3 sequence: CASSLSGQGYEQYF. DNA of the CDR3: TGTGCCAGCAGCTTATCCGGACAGGGCTACGAGCAGTACTTC.

V is TRBV7-7 and J is TRBJ2-1, with D maybe TRBD2 (6 bases). Germline V gene sequence: CDR1 SSHAT, CDR2 FNYEAQ (reference sequence). The CDR3 extends over 16 amino acids. V shed 1 base and J shed 9 bases, with 19 bases lying between them. The CDR3 spells CASSLVSGAGRGEQFF. The CDR3, as DNA: TGTGCCAGCAGCTTAGTGTCGGGCGCGGGACGGGGTGAGCAGTTCTTC.

This chain joins TRBV7-2 and TRBJ2-7, with a tentative D call TRBD2 (6 bases). Germline V gives CDR1 SGHTA, CDR2 FQGNSA. The V gene lost 5 bases and the J gene lost 4 bases, with 18 bases spanning the gap. The CDR3 runs to 15 residues. DNA for the CDR3: TGTGCCAGCAGCATCCATGTGGGCGGGGCATACGAGCAGTACTTC. Translating gives CASSIHVGGAYEQYF.

The chain carries TRBV5-4 and TRBJ2-7; 7 bases align to TRBD1. Germline CDR1 SGHNT, CDR2 YYREEE (reference sequence). The CDR3 length is 16 residues. With 0 bases clipped from V and 3 bases from J, the junction kept 9 bases outside the gene matches. The DNA for the CDR3 is TGTGCCAGCAGCTTGGTATCTGGGACAGCTAACTACGAGCAGTACTTC. Translation gives CASSLVSGTANYEQYF.

The CDR3 bases are TGTGCCAGCAAGGGTAGCTGGGAGAATCAGCCCCAGCATTTT. Translating it yields CASKGSWENQPQHF. This chain connects TRBV2 to TRBJ1-5; no firm D call. Germline lookup yields CDR1 SNHLY and CDR2 FYNNEI. CDR3 size: 14 residues. The V end lost 7 bases, the J end lost 4 bases, and 14 bases lay between the germline ends.

The sample holds a few counts of this clone. V usage is TRBV2 and J usage is TRBJ2-2, with 8 bases identical to TRBD1. The CDR3 length is 15 residues. The junction had 4 bases not matched to a gene; V was cut back by 1 base and J by 6 bases. Germline V gene lookup returns CDR1 SNHLY and CDR2 FYNNEI. CDR3 coding DNA: TGTGCCAGCAGTGAAGGGACAGGGTGGTCCGGGGAGCTGTTTTTT. This codes for CASSEGTGWSGELFF. The whole variable domain, remainder taken from reference TRBV2 and TRBJ2-2, is EPEVTQTPSHQVTQMGQEVILRCVPISNHLYFYWYRQILGQKVEFLVSFYNNEISEKSEIFDDQFSVERPDGSNFTLKIRSTKLEDSAMYFCASSEGTGWSGELFFGEGSRLTVL.

In DNA form, the CDR3 reads TGTGCCAGCAGCTTAGGGGCTAGCGCGGGTACGCAGTATTTT. Translation gives CASSLGASAGTQYF. The genes are TRBV7-2 and TRBJ2-3; D may be TRBD2 (6 bases). The CDR3 is 14 residues long. The V end was cut by 1 base, the J end by 8 bases, with 13 bases between. Germline-derived CDR1 and CDR2 are SGHTA and FQGNSA.

This clone occurred a few times. The chain uses TRBV5-1 and TRBJ1-1, with D maybe TRBD1 (6 bases). CDR1 is SGHRS, CDR2 YFSETQ, per germline. This CDR3 spans 13 amino acids. The V gene lost 4 bases and the J gene lost 7 bases, with 14 bases spanning the gap. The DNA of the CDR3 is TGCGCCAGCAGCACCGGACAGTACGGTGAAGCTTTCTTT. This sequence encodes CASSTGQYGEAFF.

In regard to this clone: The same CDR3 also results from other DNA sequences found in this sample. The V gene is TRBV27, the J gene TRBJ2-7; 13 bases are a match to TRBD2. The CDR3 loop spans 18 amino acids. With V trimmed by 0 bases and J by 1 base, 6 bases remained unmatched. CDR1 and CDR2 (germline): MNHEY, SMNVEV (reference sequence). The CDR3 region is CASSLSFSTSGRSYEQYF. CDR3 nucleotides: TGTGCCAGCAGTTTATCTTTCTCGACTAGCGGGAGGTCCTACGAGCAGTACTTC.

The J gene is TRBJ2-1, the V gene TRBV5-4; 10 bases align to TRBD2. The J segment lost 5 bases and the V segment lost 4 bases, leaving 9 bases of the junction unmatched. The V gene's germline CDR1 is SGHNT and CDR2 YYREEE (reference sequence). There are 16 residues in the CDR3. The CDR3 here is CASSLQRTSGNNEQFF. In nucleotides, the CDR3 is TGTGCCAGCAGCCTACAGAGGACTAGCGGTAACAATGAGCAGTTCTTC.

This clone was found once. V gene TRBV23-1 combines with J gene TRBJ2-5, with D possibly being TRBD1 (5 bases). TRBV23-1 is known as an ORF, though its function is uncertain. V dropped 2 bases and J dropped 2 bases, with 12 bases sitting between them. This CDR3 has 15 residues. In nucleotides, the CDR3 is TGCGCCAGCAGTCAAAGGGCGACAGATCAAGAGACCCAGTACTTC. It codes for CASSQRATDQETQYF.

This chain uses TRBV5-6 with TRBJ2-3; 7 bases line up with TRBD2. The CDR3 spans 15 residues. Trimming took 2 bases from V and 0 from J; bases not matched to a gene: 3. Germline V gene sequence: CDR1 SGHDT, CDR2 YYEEEE. This chain's CDR3 is CASSLLAKSTDTQYF. DNA for the CDR3: TGTGCCAGCAGCTTACTAGCGAAGAGCACAGATACGCAGTATTTT.

In its sample, this clone was seen a few times. V usage is TRBV2 and J usage is TRBJ2-7; D is unclear. Trimming removed 8 bases from V and 6 bases from J, with 8 bases in between. This CDR3 has 10 amino acids. In germline, CDR1 is SNHLY, CDR2 FYNNEI. CDR3 sequence: CASLTGEQYF. The CDR3 bases are TGTGCCAGCCTGACGGGCGAGCAGTACTTC.

The chain combines TRBV6-1 with TRBJ1-2; TRBD1 matches 8 bases. The CDR3 is 18 residues long. Per the germline V gene, CDR1 is MNHNS and CDR2 is SASEGT. V shed 4 bases and J 7 bases; nucleotides not matched to a gene: 20. The CDR3 spells CASSGIRTGRDSGSGYTF. Written as DNA, the CDR3 is TGTGCCAGCAGTGGGATCAGGACAGGGAGGGATAGCGGGAGTGGCTACACCTTC.

V usage is TRBV19 and J usage is TRBJ1-5; 9 nucleotides line up with TRBD1. Germline CDR1 and CDR2: LNHDA and SQIVND (reference sequence). This CDR3 contains 14 residues. Losses at the gene ends were 3 bases for V and 6 bases for J; bases not matched to a gene: 3. CDR3 nucleotides: TGTGCCAGTAGTATCCGACAGGGGGTTCAGCCCCAGCATTTT. Amino acids: CASSIRQGVQPQHF.

The chain combines TRBV7-8 with TRBJ1-3, with 8 positions matching TRBD1. J lost 5 bases, V lost 5 bases, and 14 bases had no gene match. Germline values: CDR1 SGHVS, CDR2 FQNEAQ. The CDR3 contains 17 residues. The CDR3 sequence: CASSEGDRRERRNTIYF. CDR3 DNA sequence: TGTGCCAGCAGCGAGGGGGACAGGAGGGAGAGAAGAAACACCATATATTTT.

The CDR3 sequence is CASTPAGRGRGYGYTF. CDR3 coding DNA: TGTGCCAGCACCCCGGCGGGGAGGGGTCGGGGCTATGGCTACACCTTC. V gene TRBV7-8 combines with J gene TRBJ1-2; maybe TRBD1 (5 bases). CDR3 size: 16 residues. Deletions cut 7 bases from V and 4 bases from J, with 22 bases between. Germline-derived CDR1 and CDR2 are SGHVS and FQNEAQ.

This clone appeared once. The chain employs TRBV7-9 and TRBJ2-2; the D is unclear. The CDR3 extends over 13 amino acids. CDR1 and CDR2 from the germline V gene are SEHNR and FQNEAQ (reference sequence). V lost 3 bases and J lost 1, with 3 bases in between. The CDR3 spells CASSFRNTGELFF. The CDR3 coding sequence is TGTGCCAGCAGCTTCAGGAACACCGGGGAGCTGTTTTTT. Full variable domain (missing parts from reference TRBV7-9 and TRBJ2-2): DTGVSQNPRHKITKRGQNVTFRCDPISEHNRLYWYRQTLGQGPEFLTYFQNEAQLEKSRLLSDRFSAERPKGSFSTLEIQRTEQGDSAMYLCASSFRNTGELFFGEGSRLTVL.